Sequencing of this T cell receptor beta chain was carried out in a study of radiotherapy plus CTLA-4 blockade in lung cancer. The CDR3 spans 14 residues. Germline CDR1 and CDR2: SGDLS and YYNGEE. V dropped 2 bases and J dropped 11 bases, with 19 bases sitting between them. Sequencing was performed with immunoSEQ multiplex PCR; in TCRdb, only in-frame clones are kept and a portion is missing. The sample comprises 90,000 or so clones, 80% to 90% of which are singletons, and 0.84% rests with the top ten. The study treated chemo-refractory metastatic non-small-cell lung cancer patients with focal radiation plus ipilimumab CTLA-4 blockade.

This TCR derives from a human donor with non-small cell lung cancer who had stable disease on radiotherapy plus ipilimumab. This specimen was peripheral blood, taken from a patient treated with radiotherapy plus ipilimumab. The chain recombines TRBV9 with TRBJ2-5, with D perhaps being TRBD1 or TRBD2 (6 bases each). CDR3 region: CASSVSQGTGEQYF. The CDR3 region has the DNA TGTGCCAGCAGCGTTTCGCAGGGGACGGGGGAGCAGTACTTC.